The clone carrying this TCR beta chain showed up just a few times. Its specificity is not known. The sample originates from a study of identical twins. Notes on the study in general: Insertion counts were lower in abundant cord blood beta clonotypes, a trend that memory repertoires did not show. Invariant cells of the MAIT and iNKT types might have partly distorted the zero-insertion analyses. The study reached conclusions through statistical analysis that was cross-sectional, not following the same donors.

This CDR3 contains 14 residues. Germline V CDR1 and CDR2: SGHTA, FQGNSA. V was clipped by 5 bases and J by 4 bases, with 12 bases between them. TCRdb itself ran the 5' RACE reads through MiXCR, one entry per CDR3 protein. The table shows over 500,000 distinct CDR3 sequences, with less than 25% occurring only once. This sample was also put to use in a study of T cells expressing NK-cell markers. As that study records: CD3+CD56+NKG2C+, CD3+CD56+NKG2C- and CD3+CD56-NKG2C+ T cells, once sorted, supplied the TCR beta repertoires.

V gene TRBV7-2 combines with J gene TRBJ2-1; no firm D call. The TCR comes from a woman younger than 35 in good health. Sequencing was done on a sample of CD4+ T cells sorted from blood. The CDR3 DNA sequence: TGTGCCAGCAGCCCGGTCCCTAGGTACAATGAGCAGTTCTTC. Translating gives CASSPVPRYNEQFF.